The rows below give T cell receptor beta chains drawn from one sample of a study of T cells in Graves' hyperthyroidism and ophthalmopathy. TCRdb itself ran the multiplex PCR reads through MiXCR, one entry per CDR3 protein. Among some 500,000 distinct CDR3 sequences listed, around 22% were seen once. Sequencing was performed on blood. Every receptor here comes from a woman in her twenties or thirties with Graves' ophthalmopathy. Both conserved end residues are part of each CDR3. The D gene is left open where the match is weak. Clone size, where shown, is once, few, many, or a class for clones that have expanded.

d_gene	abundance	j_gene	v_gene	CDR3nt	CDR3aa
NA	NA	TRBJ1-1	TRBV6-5	TGTGCCAGCAGTTACTCTGAACAGGGAGTGGTCACTGAAGCTTTCTTT	CASSYSEQGVVTEAFF
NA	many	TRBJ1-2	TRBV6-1	TGTGCCAGCAGTGAAGATATCGGGGGAAGCTATGGCTACACCTTC	CASSEDIGGSYGYTF
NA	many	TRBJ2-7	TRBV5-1	TGCGCCAGCAGCGCGCTCCGGGACGGAAGCTCCTACGAGCAGTACTTC	CASSALRDGSSYEQYF
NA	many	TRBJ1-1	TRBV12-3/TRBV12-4	TGTGCCAGCAGTAACAGGTGGGACACTGAAGCTTTCTTT	CASSNRWDTEAFF
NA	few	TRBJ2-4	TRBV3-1	TGTGCCAGCAGCCTGTCGGAGGGGGTTAACATTAAGTACTTC	CASSLSEGVNIKYF
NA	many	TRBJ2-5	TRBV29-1	TGCAGCCCTATCTTCGGGGGCCAAGAGACCCAGTACTTC	CSPIFGGQETQYF
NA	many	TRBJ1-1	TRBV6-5	TGTGCCAGCAGTTGGGCAGGGAACACTGAAGCTTTCTTT	CASSWAGNTEAFF
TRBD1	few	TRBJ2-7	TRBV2	TGTGCCAGCAACTACAGGGGGGCCGAGCAGTACTTC	CASNYRGAEQYF
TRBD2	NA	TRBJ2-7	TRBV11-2	TGTGCCAGCAGCCCCAGCGGGGGAGGCTACGAGCAGTACTTC	CASSPSGGGYEQYF
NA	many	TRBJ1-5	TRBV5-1	TGCGCCAGCAGCCCGGGGACGGGGGCGAGGGGCAATCAGCCCCAGCATTTT	CASSPGTGARGNQPQHF
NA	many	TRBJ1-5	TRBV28	TGTGCCAGCAGTGAGACGGGGGGCAATCAGCCCCAGCATTTT	CASSETGGNQPQHF
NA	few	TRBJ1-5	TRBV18	TGTGCCAGCTCACCGTCCGGGCCCAATCAGCCCCAGCATTTT	CASSPSGPNQPQHF
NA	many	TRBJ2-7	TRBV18	TGTGCCAGCAGCCCGACGGACAGCTACGAGCAGTACTTC	CASSPTDSYEQYF
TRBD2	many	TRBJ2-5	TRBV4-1	TGCGCCAGCAGCCAAGAAGGGGGACTAGAAGAGACCCAGTACTTC	CASSQEGGLEETQYF
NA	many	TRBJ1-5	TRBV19	TGTGCCAGTAGTACACAAAATAGCAATCAGCCCCAGCATTTT	CASSTQNSNQPQHF
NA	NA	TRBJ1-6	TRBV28	TGTGCCAGCAGTTTATTTGGCAAGCCCCTCCACTTT	CASSLFGKPLHF
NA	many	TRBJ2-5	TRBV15	TGTGCCACCAGCAGAGACAGGGAAGCCCAAGAGACCCAGTACTTC	CATSRDREAQETQYF
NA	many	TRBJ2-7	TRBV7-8	TGTGCCAGCAGCTTAGCCGAGGAGGCGACCTACGAGCAGTACTTC	CASSLAEEATYEQYF
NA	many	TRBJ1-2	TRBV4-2	TGTGCCAGCAGCCAAGATAGAGACAGACCTAACTATGGCTACACCTTC	CASSQDRDRPNYGYTF
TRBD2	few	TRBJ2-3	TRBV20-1	TGCAGTGCTAGTGATAGCGGGGGGGCCGCAGATACGCAGTATTTT	CSASDSGGAADTQYF
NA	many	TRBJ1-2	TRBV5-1	TGCGCCAGCAGCTTGGCCTCGTTAGGGAACTATGGCTACACCTTC	CASSLASLGNYGYTF
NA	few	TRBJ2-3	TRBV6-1	TGTGCCAGCAGAAGAGGCCAGCCCTATTGGAGGGGGCGGTCAGATACGCAGTATTTT	CASRRGQPYWRGRSDTQYF
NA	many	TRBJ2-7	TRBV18	TGTGCCAGCTCACCCTTCCAGGAGGCTTCCTACGAGCAGTACTTC	CASSPFQEASYEQYF
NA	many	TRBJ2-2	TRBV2	TGTGCCAGCACTTTCGAGGGAGCTGTGGGCGGGGAGCTGTTTTTT	CASTFEGAVGGELFF
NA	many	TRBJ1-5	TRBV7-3	TGTGCCAGCAGCCGGAACAGGGGCAATCAGCCCCAGCATTTT	CASSRNRGNQPQHF
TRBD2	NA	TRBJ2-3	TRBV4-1	TGCGCCAGCAGCCAAGAAGGTGCGACTAGCGGGGGGGCCTCAGATACGCAGTATTTT	CASSQEGATSGGASDTQYF
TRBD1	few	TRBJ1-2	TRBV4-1	TGCGCCAGCAGCCGAGGGACAGGGGGAGGGGATGGCTACACCTTC	CASSRGTGGGDGYTF
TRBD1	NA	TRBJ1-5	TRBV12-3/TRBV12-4	TGTGCCAGCAGTCACTTACAGGGGTTACTTCGCAATCAGCCCCAGCATTTT	CASSHLQGLLRNQPQHF
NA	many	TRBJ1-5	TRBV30	TGTGCCTGGGGACGGAGCAATCAGCCCCAGCATTTT	CAWGRSNQPQHF
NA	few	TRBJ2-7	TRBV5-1	TGCGCCAGCAGCTTGGGGGGGACACAAACCTACGAGCAGTACTTC	CASSLGGTQTYEQYF
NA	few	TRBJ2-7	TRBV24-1	TGTGCCACCAGCGGATCGGGGGGCTTCGCGCTCGACGAGCAGTACTTC	CATSGSGGFALDEQYF
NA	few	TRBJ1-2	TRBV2	TGTGCCTCGGCCTCGGACTATGGCTACACCTTC	CASASDYGYTF
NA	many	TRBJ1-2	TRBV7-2	TGTGCCAGCAGCTCGCAGGCGGCAGGGATCGGTGGCTACACCTTC	CASSSQAAGIGGYTF
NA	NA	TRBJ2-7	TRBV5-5	TGTGCCAGCATCCATGACTACGATCAGTACTTC	CASIHDYDQYF
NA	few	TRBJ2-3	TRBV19	TGTGCCAGTAGTCCTACGACTCTGTTTGCCGCAGATACGCAGTATTTT	CASSPTTLFAADTQYF
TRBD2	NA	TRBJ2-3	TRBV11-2	TGTGCCAGCAGCTTAGTAGGGGAGGGTAGCACAGATACGCAGTATTTT	CASSLVGEGSTDTQYF
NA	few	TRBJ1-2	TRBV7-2	TGTGCCAGCAGCTTAACCTCTCGGTATGGCTACACCTTC	CASSLTSRYGYTF
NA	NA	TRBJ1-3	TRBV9	TGTGCCAGCAGCGTAGCATCCGAAAAGAGCTCTGGAAACACCATATATTTT	CASSVASEKSSGNTIYF
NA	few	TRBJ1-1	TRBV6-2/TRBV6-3	TGTGCCAGCGGACCCGACAGACTGAACACTGAAGCTTTCTTT	CASGPDRLNTEAFF
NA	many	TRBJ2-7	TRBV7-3	TGTGCCAGCAGCTTAACGTCGGGGGTGGGAGAGCAGTACTTC	CASSLTSGVGEQYF
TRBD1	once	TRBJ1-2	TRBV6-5	TGTGCCAGCAGTTACCGCACAGGGGGCGAAGTGAATGGCTACACCTTC	CASSYRTGGEVNGYTF
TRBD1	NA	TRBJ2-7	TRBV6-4	TGTGCCAGCAGTGACTCCAGCGGGACAGGGGTTTTCGAGCAGTACTTC	CASSDSSGTGVFEQYF
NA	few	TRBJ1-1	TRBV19	TGTGCCAGTACCTCTATCCGAGGCCGAGGGAACACTGAAGCTTTCTTT	CASTSIRGRGNTEAFF
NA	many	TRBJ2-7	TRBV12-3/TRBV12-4	TGTGCCAGCAGTTTAGCATACAGGGCTGAAGCCTACGAGCAGTACTTC	CASSLAYRAEAYEQYF
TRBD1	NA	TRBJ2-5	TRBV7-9	TGTGCCAGCAGCGGACCGGGACAGAAGGGGGAGACCCAGTACTTC	CASSGPGQKGETQYF
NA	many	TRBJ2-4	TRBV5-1	TGCGCCAGCAGCCTCTCCATGTCGACGGACGCCAAAAACATTCAGTACTTC	CASSLSMSTDAKNIQYF
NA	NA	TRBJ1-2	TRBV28	TGTGCCAGCAGCCTCGGGAGGGTGCACTATGGCTACACCTTC	CASSLGRVHYGYTF
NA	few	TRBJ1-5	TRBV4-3	TGCGCCAGCAGCCAAGATCGACTTAGCAATCAGCCCCAGCATTTT	CASSQDRLSNQPQHF
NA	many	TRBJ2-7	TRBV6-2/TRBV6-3	TGTGCCAGCAGTTACTCGAATTCGGGGTCCTACGAGCAGTACTTC	CASSYSNSGSYEQYF